Listed below are T cell receptor beta chains from one sample, sequenced in a study of OX40 agonist ivuxolimab in advanced cancers. The method was immunoSEQ multiplex PCR; TCRdb's version includes in-frame clones alone and lacks a portion of them. The sample yields tens of thousands of clones, about 88% seen once. The sequences come from CD4+ or CD8+ T cells sorted from blood, collected in a trial of the OX40 agonist ivuxolimab. These receptors all come from an adult with an advanced solid tumor such as melanoma, head and neck, liver or kidney cancer. Both conserved end residues are part of each CDR3. A row's size may be missing; if present it is once, few, many or a size class.

V gene: TRBV6-5
J gene: TRBJ2-2
clone size: .
CDR3 protein: CASTLPGGTGELFF

V gene: TRBV19
J gene: TRBJ2-1
clone size: .
CDR3 protein: CASLPPGRSSYNEQFF

V gene: TRBV5-1
J gene: TRBJ1-1
clone size: .
CDR3 protein: CASSLDGANTEAFF

V gene: TRBV30
J gene: TRBJ2-7
clone size: .
CDR3 protein: CAWSVGYEQYF

V gene: TRBV7-2
J gene: TRBJ2-7
clone size: .
CDR3 protein: CARGRGTSLGEQYF

V gene: TRBV4-3
J gene: TRBJ2-7
clone size: .
CDR3 protein: CASSQEAGTRDYEQYF

V gene: TRBV2
J gene: TRBJ2-2
clone size: .
CDR3 protein: CASRLDRGKDTGELFF

V gene: TRBV27
J gene: TRBJ2-3
clone size: .
CDR3 protein: CASKGRGSTDTQYF

V gene: TRBV18
J gene: TRBJ2-3
clone size: .
CDR3 protein: CASSPLAGGYTDTQYF

V gene: TRBV6-6
J gene: TRBJ1-4
clone size: .
CDR3 protein: CASSYFGGALEKLFF

V gene: TRBV28
J gene: TRBJ2-7
clone size: .
CDR3 protein: CASSSGQFEQYF

V gene: TRBV6-4
J gene: TRBJ1-5
clone size: .
CDR3 protein: CASSDSAGSLPQHF

V gene: TRBV19
J gene: TRBJ1-1
clone size: .
CDR3 protein: CASSLGGLRAFF

V gene: TRBV19
J gene: TRBJ1-6
clone size: .
CDR3 protein: CASTGQLDSPLHF

V gene: TRBV18
J gene: TRBJ2-3
clone size: .
CDR3 protein: CASSPTGTSGRTDTQYF

V gene: TRBV7-9
J gene: TRBJ1-1
clone size: .
CDR3 protein: CATSRQGNTEAFF

V gene: TRBV19
J gene: TRBJ1-3
clone size: .
CDR3 protein: CASSGVRGTSGNTIYF

V gene: TRBV7-3
J gene: TRBJ2-2
clone size: once
CDR3 protein: CASSLRGTSGSSSGELFF

V gene: TRBV5-4
J gene: TRBJ1-6
clone size: .
CDR3 protein: CASSSGRQSDTLHF

V gene: TRBV19
J gene: TRBJ1-5
clone size: .
CDR3 protein: CASSRRGPRAYSNQPQHF

V gene: TRBV7-2
J gene: TRBJ2-5
clone size: .
CDR3 protein: CASSLFQETQYF

V gene: TRBV28
J gene: TRBJ2-3
clone size: .
CDR3 protein: CASSFSVAGGPADTQYF

V gene: TRBV2
J gene: TRBJ1-2
clone size: .
CDR3 protein: CASRTHAGGAVRVGGYTF

V gene: TRBV19
J gene: TRBJ1-3
clone size: once
CDR3 protein: CASSRGGGIYPGNTIYF

V gene: TRBV30
J gene: TRBJ2-7
clone size: .
CDR3 protein: CAWSGTQRYEQYF

V gene: TRBV5-4
J gene: TRBJ2-1
clone size: .
CDR3 protein: CASSSRGSSYNEQFF

V gene: TRBV7-8
J gene: TRBJ1-1
clone size: once
CDR3 protein: CASSFADTEAFF

V gene: TRBV2
J gene: TRBJ1-1
clone size: .
CDR3 protein: CASLSGAREAFF

V gene: TRBV7-9
J gene: TRBJ2-1
clone size: .
CDR3 protein: CASSFRSSSYYNEQFF

V gene: TRBV7-2
J gene: TRBJ2-7
clone size: .
CDR3 protein: CASSFGTTYEQYF

V gene: TRBV7-3
J gene: TRBJ2-5
clone size: .
CDR3 protein: CASSLVASGGTLETQYF